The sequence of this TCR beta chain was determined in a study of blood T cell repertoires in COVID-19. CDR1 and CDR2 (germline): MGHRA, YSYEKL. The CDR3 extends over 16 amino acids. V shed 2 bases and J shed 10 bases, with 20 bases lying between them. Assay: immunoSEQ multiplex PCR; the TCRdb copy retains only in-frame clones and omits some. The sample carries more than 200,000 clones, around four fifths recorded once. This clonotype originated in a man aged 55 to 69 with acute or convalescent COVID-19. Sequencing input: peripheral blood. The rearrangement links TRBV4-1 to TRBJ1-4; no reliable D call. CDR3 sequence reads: CASSQPFGGFRRKLFF. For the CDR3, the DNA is TGCGCCAGCAGCCAACCCTTCGGTGGGTTCCGGAGAAAACTGTTTTTT.